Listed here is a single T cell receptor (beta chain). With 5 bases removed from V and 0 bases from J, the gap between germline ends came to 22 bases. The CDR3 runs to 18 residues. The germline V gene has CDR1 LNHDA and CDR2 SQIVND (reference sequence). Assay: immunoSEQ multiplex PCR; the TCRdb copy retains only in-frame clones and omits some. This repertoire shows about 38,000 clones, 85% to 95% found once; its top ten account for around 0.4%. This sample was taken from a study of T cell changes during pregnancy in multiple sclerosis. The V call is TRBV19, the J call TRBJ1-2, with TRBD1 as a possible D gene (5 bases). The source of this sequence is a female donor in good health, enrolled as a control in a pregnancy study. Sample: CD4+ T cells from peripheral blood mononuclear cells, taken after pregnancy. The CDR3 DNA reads TGTGCCAGTAGTCTCATACGGACCAGGGATAATCCTAACTATGGCTACACCTTC. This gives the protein CASSLIRTRDNPNYGYTF.